The 27 T cell receptor beta chains given below trace back to one sample, sequenced in a study of post-analysis software for immune sequencing data. Study observations and caveats: Included in a set of roughly five TRBV segments more frequent in patients than controls were TRBV5-6, TRBV5-1 and TRBV20-1.

No antigen has been assigned to these receptors. Incorporated into the TCR beta cDNA libraries were unique molecular identifiers, which served to reduce PCR and sequencing biases. One entry per CDR3 protein results from TCRdb running MiXCR on the PCR reads. Of about 540,000 distinct CDR3 sequences detected, 34% appear once; the ten largest clones hold less than 6%. Sequencing was carried out using blood. The source of these receptors is a girl between 2 and 17 years old with multiple sclerosis.

Remarks on this clonotype: At one boundary the junction diverges from the germline segment, which might be a read error. This chain joins TRBV5-5 and TRBJ1-5, with 9 positions matching TRBD1. Germline CDR1 is SGHKS and CDR2 is YYEKEE (reference sequence). The CDR3 is made up of 14 amino acids. The CDR3 DNA reads as TGTACCAGCAGCTTGGACAGGGGTGATCAGCCCCAGCATTTT. Its translation: CTSSLDRGDQPQHF.

The chain combines TRBV9 with TRBJ2-1, with D possibly being TRBD2 (6 bases). Trimming took off 0 bases at V and 0 bases at J, with 22 bases between the two ends. Germline assignment: CDR1 SGDLS and CDR2 YYNGEE. The CDR3 loop spans 20 amino acids. CDR3 amino acids: CASSVASSLARLSSYNEQFF. Written as DNA, the CDR3 is TGTGCCAGCAGCGTAGCGTCGTCCCTAGCGCGACTGAGCTCCTACAATGAGCAGTTCTTC.

This chain links TRBV20-1 with TRBJ2-4; TRBD2 matches at 12 bases. TRBJ2-7 matches the DNA end more closely, so the J call is doubtful. CDR1 and CDR2 from the germline V gene are DFQATT and SNEGSKA (reference sequence). The CDR3 has 14 amino acids. CDR3 sequence reads: CSARLAGGQYEQYF. CDR3 nucleotides: TGCAGTGCTAGACTAGCGGGGGGGCAGTACGAGCAGTACTTC.

This clonotype came up a few times. The chain combines TRBV12-3 or TRBV12-4 with TRBJ1-2, with 8 positions matching TRBD1. This CDR3 comprises 12 residues. The junction had 8 bases not matched to a gene; V was cut back by 7 bases and J by 10 bases. The chain's CDR3 is CASIARGRDYTF. The CDR3 DNA sequence: TGTGCCAGCATCGCCAGGGGGCGAGACTACACCTTC.

The V gene is TRBV6-5, the J gene TRBJ2-1, with 12 bases lining up with TRBD2. V lost 4 bases, J lost 10 bases, and 14 bases stayed unmatched. The CDR3 totals 17 residues. Germline assignment: CDR1 MNHEY and CDR2 SVGAGI. The CDR3 sequence is CASSSPSSSGGAGEQFF. CDR3 coding DNA: TGTGCCAGCAGTTCTCCTTCTTCTAGCGGGGGGGCCGGCGAGCAGTTCTTC.

The sample holds a few counts of this clonotype. At one end, the junction sequence differs from germline, possibly due to a read error. V is TRBV6-1 and J is TRBJ1-5, with D tentatively TRBD1 (5 bases). This CDR3 spans 14 amino acids. In germline, CDR1 is MNHNS, CDR2 SASEGT. The CDR3 DNA reads as TGTGCCAGTAGTGTCTCAGGGTCGACTCAGCCCCAGCATTTT. This codes for CASSVSGSTQPQHF.

The genes are TRBV20-1 and TRBJ2-7; TRBD2 aligns across 9 bases. The V gene end was trimmed by 5 bases and the J gene end by 6 bases; junction bases not matched to a gene: 5. Per germline, CDR1 DFQATT and CDR2 SNEGSKA (reference sequence). The CDR3 spans 12 residues. The DNA for the CDR3 is TGCAGTGCTTCCGGGACTAGCAGCGAGCAGTACTTC. Translated: CSASGTSSEQYF.

The chain uses TRBV13 and TRBJ2-1; TRBD2 aligns across 7 bases. Germline V CDR1 and CDR2: PRHDT, FYEKMQ (reference sequence). CDR3 size: 16 residues. Trimming removed 5 bases from V and 7 bases from J; junction bases left unmatched: 14. In nucleotides, the CDR3 is TGTGCCAGCAGCGAAAGACGAGCGGGGCTGGGGAATGAGCAGTTCTTC. Its protein is CASSERRAGLGNEQFF.

CDR3 sequence: CASSESRGHGYGYTF. The CDR3 bases are TGCGCCAGCAGTGAGTCGAGGGGACACGGCTATGGCTACACCTTC. The V and J genes are TRBV10-2 and TRBJ1-2, with a possible D match to TRBD1 (6 bases). The CDR3 is 15 residues long. V lost 0 bases and J lost 4, with 12 bases in between. Per the germline V gene, CDR1 is WSHSY and CDR2 is SAAADI.

This clonotype came up a few times. The chain recombines TRBV24-1 with TRBJ2-4; 8 positions agree with TRBD2. With 4 bases clipped from V and 8 bases from J, the junction kept 6 bases outside the gene matches. Germline assignment: CDR1 KGHDR and CDR2 SFDVKD. The CDR3 is 14 amino acids. The CDR3 DNA reads as TGTGCCACCAGTGACTCAGCGGGGGAAGACATTCAGTACTTC. As protein: CATSDSAGEDIQYF.

In its sample, this clonotype was seen a few times. The genes are TRBV12-3 or TRBV12-4 and TRBJ2-3; D is undetermined. Trimming stripped 3 bases from V and 6 bases from J, with 10 bases between. CDR3 length equals 13 residues. The CDR3 spells CASSFAPGDTQYF. For the CDR3, the DNA is TGTGCCAGCAGTTTCGCTCCCGGTGATACGCAGTATTTT.

The chain uses TRBV4-1 and TRBJ1-4, with D uncertain. Trimming stripped 2 bases from V and 8 bases from J, with 15 bases between. This CDR3 contains 15 residues. The germline V gene encodes CDR1 MGHRA and CDR2 YSYEKL. The CDR3 DNA reads as TGCGCCAGCAGCCAACCCGGCCTACCGGACGAAAAACTGTTTTTT. This encodes CASSQPGLPDEKLFF.

The CDR3 loop reads CSAEAPGQGPRGYTF. The CDR3 nucleotides read TGCAGTGCTGAAGCTCCGGGACAGGGTCCCCGTGGCTACACCTTC. This chain uses TRBV20-1 with TRBJ1-2, with TRBD1 identical over 9 bases. CDR1 is DFQATT, CDR2 SNEGSKA, per germline (reference sequence). With 5 bases clipped from V and 7 bases from J, the junction kept 14 bases outside the gene matches. This CDR3 spans 15 amino acids.

The CDR3 nucleotides are TGTGCCAGCAGTTTATCGGGAGGGGTGGAGCAGTACTTC. The encoded protein is CASSLSGGVEQYF. This chain joins TRBV27 and TRBJ2-7; 7 positions match TRBD2. The length of the CDR3 is 13 residues. The V gene end was trimmed by 0 bases and the J gene end by 7 bases; junction bases not matched to a gene: 3. Germline CDR1 and CDR2: MNHEY and SMNVEV (reference sequence).

As to this clonotype: Because the CDR3 is missing its conserved closing phenylalanine or tryptophan, this is likely a read error. The genes are TRBV12-3 or TRBV12-4 and TRBJ1-1, with D unresolved. This CDR3 has 13 amino acids. Between the trimmed V and J ends, which lost 2 bases and 5 bases, there was a span of 9 bases. CDR3 nucleotide sequence: TGTGCCAGCAGTTTAAAACCGGGGACTGAAGCTTTCTGT. It yields the protein CASSLKPGTEAFC.

This clonotype was picked up a small number of times. The chain is built from TRBV7-9 and TRBJ2-1; 8 bases are shared with TRBD2. The CDR3 spans 15 residues. Germline lookup yields CDR1 SEHNR and CDR2 FQNEAQ (reference sequence). Trimming took 3 bases from V and 9 from J; bases not matched to a gene: 10. The CDR3 DNA sequence: TGTGCCAGCAGCTTCACCGGGACTAGACGCTCTGAGCAGTTCTTC. This gives the protein CASSFTGTRRSEQFF.

This clonotype appeared once. The rearrangement uses TRBV20-1 and TRBJ2-7; 10 bases are a match to TRBD1. The V and J ends lost 3 bases and 2 bases, in that order; junction bases with no gene match: 7. The CDR3 covers 15 residues. CDR1 is DFQATT, CDR2 SNEGSKA, per germline (reference sequence). The CDR3, as DNA: TGCAGTGCTAGTACTTTGGGACAGGGGACCTACGAGCAGTACTTC. It encodes CSASTLGQGTYEQYF.

The V and J genes are TRBV10-3 and TRBJ1-2; D call uncertain. Germline V gives CDR1 ENHRY, CDR2 SYGVKD. V was cut by 2 bases and J by 8 bases, with 12 bases left in between. The CDR3 sequence is 13 residues long. CDR3 nucleotides: TGTGCCATCAGTGAGGCGGGTGGTGGGGGCTACACCTTC. Translation: CAISEAGGGGYTF.

This chain links TRBV6-2 or TRBV6-3 with TRBJ2-5; no reliable D call. V lost 8 bases, J lost 2 bases, and 18 bases lay in between. Germline V gives CDR1 MNHEY, CDR2 SVGEGT. This CDR3 is 15 amino acids long. This CDR3 is CASEGWGSNQETQYF. The CDR3, as DNA: TGTGCCAGCGAAGGTTGGGGAAGTAATCAAGAGACCCAGTACTTC.

This clonotype was recorded at least ten times. V is TRBV7-3 and J is TRBJ2-1, with D unresolved. The V gene lost 2 bases and the J gene lost 7 bases, with 12 bases spanning the gap. Germline-derived CDR1 and CDR2 are SGHTA and FQGTGA. The CDR3 runs to 14 residues. This CDR3 is CASSLRGLGNEQFF. DNA of the CDR3: TGTGCCAGCAGCTTACGTGGCCTAGGAAATGAGCAGTTCTTC.

This clonotype was seen at least ten times. The chain is built from TRBV20-1 and TRBJ2-7; D possibly uses TRBD1 or TRBD2 (5 bases each). The CDR3 loop spans 11 amino acids. From germline, CDR1 is DFQATT and CDR2 SNEGSKA (reference sequence). V dropped 3 bases and J dropped 2 bases, with 5 bases sitting between them. The CDR3 loop is CSARGAYEQYF. The CDR3 nucleotides read TGCAGTGCTAGGGGGGCCTACGAGCAGTACTTC.

This chain links TRBV11-2 with TRBJ1-2; tentative D call: TRBD1 (5 bases). The germline V and J ends were trimmed by 4 bases and 4 bases, with 16 bases remaining between them. Germline V gene data show CDR1 as SGHAT and CDR2 as FQNNGV. The CDR3 length is 15 residues. CDR3 loop: CASSSTLGQSYGYTF. In DNA form, the CDR3 reads TGTGCCAGCAGCTCGACGTTGGGGCAAAGCTATGGCTACACCTTC.

The chain links TRBV18 to TRBJ2-5, with D perhaps matching TRBD1 (6 bases). CDR3 length: 14 residues. Germline lookup yields CDR1 KGHSH and CDR2 LQKENI. V was trimmed by 8 bases and J by 2 bases, leaving 15 bases between them. The CDR3 region has the DNA TGTGCCAGCACGGTGGCAGGGGCTCAAGAGACCCAGTACTTC. It codes for CASTVAGAQETQYF.

V gene TRBV12-3 or TRBV12-4 combines with J gene TRBJ2-4; no reliable D call. The CDR3 is 14 amino acids. V shed 5 bases and J shed 13 bases, with 21 bases lying between them. Written as DNA, the CDR3 is TGTGCCAGCAGTCATGGACCAGGCAATCAGCCCCAGTACTTC. This gives the protein CASSHGPGNQPQYF.

This clonotype showed up just a few times. The chain recombines TRBV11-2 with TRBJ2-7; D may be TRBD1 (6 bases). V was pared by 2 bases and J by 1 base, with 15 bases between. Germline V gives CDR1 SGHAT, CDR2 FQNNGV. The CDR3 runs 16 residues. CDR3 coding DNA: TGTGCCAGCAGCTTAATATTCGCAGGGGATTCCTACGAGCAGTACTTC. Encoded protein: CASSLIFAGDSYEQYF. Full variable domain (outside the CDR3, taken from reference TRBV11-2 and TRBJ2-7): EAGVAQSPRYKIIEKRQSVAFWCNPISGHATLYWYQQILGQGPKLLIQFQNNGVVDDSQLPKDRFSAERLKGVDSTLKIQPAKLEDSAVYLCASSLIFAGDSYEQYFGPGTRLTVT.

The chain couples TRBV18 to TRBJ2-5; no firm D call. This CDR3 is 14 amino acids long. Germline CDR1 and CDR2: KGHSH and LQKENI. With 2 bases removed from V and 2 bases from J, the gap between germline ends came to 9 bases. The CDR3 loop is CASSPRSSQETQYF. CDR3 nucleotides: TGTGCCAGCTCACCAAGGAGCTCTCAAGAGACCCAGTACTTC.

J is TRBJ1-5 and V is TRBV18; D not resolved. Germline V gives CDR1 KGHSH, CDR2 LQKENI. The V end was cut by 2 bases, the J end by 0 bases, with 5 bases between. This CDR3 has 14 amino acids. CDR3 loop: CASSPIGSNQPQHF. CDR3 coding DNA: TGTGCCAGCTCACCAATCGGTAGCAATCAGCCCCAGCATTTT. The full variable domain, with the rest looked up from reference TRBV18 and TRBJ1-5, is NAGVMQNPRHLVRRRGQEARLRCSPMKGHSHVYWYRQLPEEGLKFMVYLQKENIIDESGMPKERFSAEFPKEGPSILRIQQVVRGDSAAYFCASSPIGSNQPQHFGDGTRLSIL.